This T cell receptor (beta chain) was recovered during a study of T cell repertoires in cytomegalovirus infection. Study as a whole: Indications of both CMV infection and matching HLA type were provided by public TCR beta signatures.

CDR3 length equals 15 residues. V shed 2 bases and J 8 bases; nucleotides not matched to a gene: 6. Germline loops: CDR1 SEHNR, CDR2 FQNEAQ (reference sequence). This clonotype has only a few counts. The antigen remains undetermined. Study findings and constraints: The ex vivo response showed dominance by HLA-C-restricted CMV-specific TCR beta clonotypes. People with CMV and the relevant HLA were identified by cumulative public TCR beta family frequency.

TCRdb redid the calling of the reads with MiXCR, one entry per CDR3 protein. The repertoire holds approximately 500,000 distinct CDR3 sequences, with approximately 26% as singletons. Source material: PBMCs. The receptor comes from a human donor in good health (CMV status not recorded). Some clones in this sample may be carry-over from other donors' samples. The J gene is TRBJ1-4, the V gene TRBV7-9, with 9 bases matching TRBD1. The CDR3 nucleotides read TGTGCCAGCAGCTTAACAGGGGGCGATAACGAAAAACTGTTTTTT. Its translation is CASSLTGGDNEKLFF.